These T cell receptor beta chains were read from a single sample in a study of T cells after posttransplantation cyclophosphamide. TCRdb's copy holds only in-frame clones and misses some; the assay was immunoSEQ multiplex PCR. The specimen has about 30,000 clones, none found just once. The material sequenced was PBMCs. Receptors were obtained from a woman aged 55 to 70 in good health, CMV-negative, and a related stem cell transplant donor. Both conserved end residues are part of each CDR3. Each record gives: D gene, V gene, clone size, J gene, CDR3 protein, CDR3 DNA. The D gene is left open where the match is weak. Some rows have no size entry. The others give once, few or many, or a class for an expanded clone.

d_gene: TRBD1
v_gene: TRBV28
abundance: many
j_gene: TRBJ2-3
CDR3aa: CASSSGQQDTQYF
CDR3nt: TGTGCCAGCAGTTCGGGACAGCAAGATACGCAGTATTTT

d_gene: NA
v_gene: TRBV30
abundance: many
j_gene: TRBJ1-3
CDR3aa: CAWSVDSGNTIYF
CDR3nt: TGTGCCTGGAGTGTAGACTCAGGAAACACCATATATTTT

d_gene: NA
v_gene: TRBV28
abundance: many
j_gene: TRBJ1-1
CDR3aa: CASLFSTEAFF
CDR3nt: TGTGCCAGCCTCTTTAGTACTGAAGCTTTCTTT

d_gene: TRBD1
v_gene: TRBV18
abundance: many
j_gene: TRBJ2-2
CDR3aa: CASSRAGGAFHGELFF
CDR3nt: TGTGCCAGCTCACGAGCAGGGGGCGCTTTCCACGGGGAGCTGTTTTTT

d_gene: TRBD2
v_gene: TRBV6-1
abundance: NA
j_gene: TRBJ2-7
CDR3aa: CASSERGGSSYEQYF
CDR3nt: TGTGCCAGCAGTGAAAGGGGAGGGTCCTCCTACGAGCAGTACTTC

d_gene: TRBD1
v_gene: TRBV18
abundance: many
j_gene: TRBJ1-1
CDR3aa: CASSPPQGAPRTEAFF
CDR3nt: TGTGCCAGCTCCCCTCCTCAGGGGGCCCCCCGCACTGAAGCTTTCTTT

d_gene: NA
v_gene: TRBV29-1
abundance: few
j_gene: TRBJ1-2
CDR3aa: CSVGAGTYGYTF
CDR3nt: TGCAGCGTTGGGGCAGGGACATATGGCTACACCTTC

d_gene: NA
v_gene: TRBV7-9
abundance: few
j_gene: TRBJ2-3
CDR3aa: CASSGDFGGTDTQYF
CDR3nt: TGTGCCAGCAGTGGGGACTTCGGGGGCACAGATACGCAGTATTTT

d_gene: NA
v_gene: TRBV28
abundance: many
j_gene: TRBJ2-7
CDR3aa: CASSLKGAQENF
CDR3nt: TGTGCCAGCAGTTTAAAAGGGGCCCAGGAAAACTTC

d_gene: NA
v_gene: TRBV27
abundance: many
j_gene: TRBJ1-5
CDR3aa: CASSLERGENQPQHF
CDR3nt: TGTGCCAGCAGTTTGGAGAGGGGTGAGAATCAGCCCCAGCATTTT

d_gene: NA
v_gene: TRBV7-2
abundance: many
j_gene: TRBJ2-2
CDR3aa: CASSFMGGTNTGELFF
CDR3nt: TGTGCCAGCAGCTTCATGGGGGGAACGAACACCGGGGAGCTGTTTTTT

d_gene: TRBD1
v_gene: TRBV5-1
abundance: few
j_gene: TRBJ2-5
CDR3aa: CASSTGTGGATQYF
CDR3nt: TGCGCCAGCAGCACCGGGACAGGGGGGGCGACCCAGTACTTC

d_gene: NA
v_gene: TRBV23-1
abundance: few
j_gene: TRBJ2-5
CDR3aa: CASSQSRVEQETQYF
CDR3nt: TGCGCCAGCAGTCAATCTAGGGTGGAACAAGAGACCCAGTACTTC

d_gene: TRBD2
v_gene: TRBV9
abundance: many
j_gene: TRBJ2-1
CDR3aa: CASSVGLAGGYHEQFF
CDR3nt: TGTGCCAGCAGCGTGGGACTAGCGGGAGGGTACCATGAGCAGTTCTTC

d_gene: NA
v_gene: TRBV11-2
abundance: NA
j_gene: TRBJ2-1
CDR3aa: CASSLFRASSYNEQFF
CDR3nt: TGTGCCAGCAGCTTATTCAGGGCGAGCTCCTACAATGAGCAGTTCTTC

d_gene: NA
v_gene: TRBV30
abundance: many
j_gene: TRBJ2-6
CDR3aa: CAWSVRGYSGANVLTF
CDR3nt: TGTGCCTGGAGTGTCCGCGGGTACTCTGGGGCCAACGTCCTGACTTTC

d_gene: TRBD1
v_gene: TRBV24-1
abundance: many
j_gene: TRBJ2-1
CDR3aa: CATSDSGTGGIGQFF
CDR3nt: TGTGCCACCAGTGACTCCGGGACAGGGGGGATAGGGCAGTTCTTC

d_gene: TRBD2
v_gene: TRBV4-1
abundance: few
j_gene: TRBJ2-3
CDR3aa: CASSQAQTSGGAGTDTQYF
CDR3nt: TGCGCCAGCAGCCAAGCCCAGACTAGCGGGGGGGCCGGCACAGATACGCAGTATTTT

d_gene: NA
v_gene: TRBV9
abundance: few
j_gene: TRBJ2-7
CDR3aa: CASSTPRGGASYEQYF
CDR3nt: TGTGCCAGCAGCACCCCGAGGGGCGGGGCCTCTTACGAGCAGTACTTC

d_gene: NA
v_gene: TRBV29-1
abundance: many
j_gene: TRBJ2-2
CDR3aa: CSVAPQGRTGELFF
CDR3nt: TGCAGCGTTGCCCCACAGGGCCGGACCGGGGAGCTGTTTTTT

d_gene: NA
v_gene: TRBV7-3
abundance: many
j_gene: TRBJ2-1
CDR3aa: CASSSGTNNEQFF
CDR3nt: TGTGCCAGCAGCTCCGGGACAAACAATGAGCAGTTCTTC

d_gene: TRBD2
v_gene: TRBV9
abundance: few
j_gene: TRBJ2-7
CDR3aa: CASSVGTSGGVSSYEQYF
CDR3nt: TGTGCCAGCAGCGTGGGGACTAGCGGGGGGGTCAGCTCCTACGAGCAGTACTTC